This paragraph covers one T cell receptor beta chain sequence. Its target is not known. These data originate in a study of CD8+ T cells in alopecia areata. On the study more broadly: Twice daily, treated patients received 5 to 10 mg of oral tofacitinib.

Extracted from the samples, RNA was reverse transcribed into cDNA to serve as the sequencing template. Profiling relied on immunoSEQ multiplex PCR, and the TCRdb table lists in-frame clones only, not all of them. The sample yields about 140,000 clones, roughly 53% seen once. In germline, CDR1 is SEHNR, CDR2 FQNEAQ (reference sequence). This CDR3 is 16 amino acids long. The junction had 11 bases not matched to a gene; V was cut back by 5 bases and J by 5 bases. The study, taken as a whole, reports: Scalp data also include sequences from resident alphabeta T cells of normal skin.

Sequenced here: CD4+ T cells sorted from blood, sampled at week 0. The receptor was isolated from a human donor with alopecia areata. This chain links TRBV7-9 with TRBJ2-5, with TRBD1 matching over 10 bases. CDR3 nucleotides: TGTGCCAGCAGCCACGGGGACAGGGGATTGAGGGAGACCCAGTACTTC. Protein product: CASSHGDRGLRETQYF.